Sequencing of this T cell receptor (beta chain) was carried out in a study of Ad26.COV2.S vaccination and SARS-CoV-2 variants. CDR3 length: 17 residues. From germline, CDR1 is SGHTA and CDR2 FQGNSA. Trimming took 2 bases from V and 2 from J, leaving 18 bases between them. General study results and limits: In TCR breadth and depth analyses, total T cell responses may have been underestimated.

Treatment described: around 19 received Ad26.COV2.S at low or high dose, single or two shots; about 5 received placebo; per-sample allocation not given. Vaccine and placebo recipients were sampled on day 63 after the first injection. This Boston cohort included adults aged 18-55 years. An Ad26 vector expressing Wuhan-strain SARS-CoV-2 spike constituted the vaccine. Here immunoSEQ multiplex PCR was the method, and the copy in TCRdb shows in-frame clones only, minus some. The sample lists hundreds of thousands of clones, around 90% seen once, with approximately 1.5% in the top ten. Details on this clone: Its antigen is undetermined.

The chain carries TRBV7-2 and TRBJ1-1, with D perhaps matching TRBD1 (6 bases). The material sequenced was peripheral blood, taken in a trial of Ad26.COV2.S vaccine versus placebo. This TCR came from a person between 18 and 65 years old who received the Ad26.COV2.S COVID-19 vaccine or a placebo. The CDR3 sequence is CASSLKRGLQGNTEAFF. Written as DNA, the CDR3 is TGTGCCAGCAGCTTAAAAAGGGGCTTACAGGGAAACACTGAAGCTTTCTTT.